This T cell receptor (beta chain) was retrieved from a study of high-grade serous ovarian cancer treatment subgroups. Findings and limits, study-wide: Spatial context was lost because tumors were sequenced in bulk. Clonal relatedness tracked neoantigen level, and by trend copy number and mutation load. The analyses considered CDR3 and ignored CDR1 and CDR2.

V lost 6 bases, J lost 6 bases, and 7 bases stayed unmatched. The length of the CDR3 is 13 residues. Germline V gives CDR1 SGHVS, CDR2 FQNEAQ. Turning to this clone: No antigen is known for it.

The table came from immunoSEQ multiplex PCR; TCRdb's copy has only in-frame clones and leaves some out. The table includes 12,000 or so clones, just over 85% detected once. The tumor samples were collected prior to definitive surgery or chemotherapy. The clonotype comes from a human donor with high-grade serous ovarian cancer. The rearrangement links TRBV7-8 to TRBJ2-7, with 8 bases that match TRBD1. Sequencing was done on a sample of tumor tissue. CDR3 sequence reads: CASRIRGLGEQYF. The CDR3 DNA sequence: TGTGCCAGCAGAATCAGGGGGCTAGGCGAGCAGTACTTC. Based on the CDR3 plus reference TRBV7-8 and TRBJ2-7, the full variable domain is GAGVSQSPRYKVAKRGQDVALRCDPISGHVSLFWYQQALGQGPEFLTYFQNEAQLDKSGLPSDRFFAERPEGSVSTLKIQRTQQEDSAVYLCASRIRGLGEQYFGPGTRLTVT.